Below are 21 T cell receptor beta chains sequenced from a single sample in a study of T cell repertoires in cytomegalovirus infection. The antigens for these receptors are not known. TCRdb called the reads again in MiXCR, with one record for every CDR3 protein. The sample has 750,000 to 900,000 distinct CDR3 sequences; about 28% are singletons. This sample comprised cultured CD8+ T cells from PBMCs, obtained from culture after CMV antigen stimulation. The source is a human donor in good health (CMV status not recorded). Some clones in this sample may be carry-over from other donors' samples.

This clonotype was seen more than once but under ten times. The chain employs TRBV25-1 and TRBJ2-2, with 12 bases fitting TRBD2. Germline V lookup: CDR1 MGHDK, CDR2 SYGVNS. The junction had 9 bases not matched to a gene; V was cut back by 0 bases and J by 1 base. The CDR3 is made up of 20 amino acids. This CDR3 reads CASSEYVRLAGEKNTGELFF. Written as DNA, the CDR3 is TGTGCCAGCAGTGAATATGTGCGACTAGCGGGGGAAAAGAACACCGGGGAGCTGTTTTTT.

The chain joins TRBV7-6 to TRBJ1-2, with a tentative D call TRBD1 (5 bases). Germline CDR1 is SGHVS and CDR2 is FNYEAQ. The ends were cut back, 5 bases at V and 1 base at J, with 14 bases in the middle. The CDR3 length is 15 residues. The CDR3 nucleotides read TGTGCCAGCAGCCATGTTTTGGGGGTTAACTATGGCTACACCTTC. The encoded protein is CASSHVLGVNYGYTF.

The chain joins TRBV5-5 to TRBJ1-1, with D unresolved. This CDR3 has 14 residues. Germline V gives CDR1 SGHKS, CDR2 YYEKEE (reference sequence). V lost 0 bases to trimming and J lost 1 base, with 7 bases between them. The CDR3 loop reads CASSLDAPNTEAFF. In DNA form, the CDR3 reads TGTGCCAGCAGCTTGGACGCCCCGAACACTGAAGCTTTCTTT.

This clonotype appeared a few times. The chain carries TRBV28 and TRBJ2-5; D call uncertain. Germline CDR1 is MDHEN and CDR2 is SYDVKM. V shed 5 bases and J shed 5 bases, with 12 bases lying between them. This CDR3 spans 13 amino acids. The CDR3 loop reads CASSIDLWETQYF. DNA for the CDR3: TGTGCCAGCAGTATTGACTTGTGGGAGACCCAGTACTTC.

This clonotype has a count of ten or more. V is TRBV7-6 and J is TRBJ2-6; 7 nucleotides line up with TRBD1. Trimming removed 4 bases from V and 0 bases from J; junction bases left unmatched: 9. The CDR3 has 18 residues. In germline, CDR1 is SGHVS, CDR2 FNYEAQ. The CDR3 reads CASSSWTGRSSGANVLTF. CDR3 sequence (DNA): TGTGCCAGCAGCTCTTGGACAGGCAGGAGCTCTGGGGCCAACGTCCTGACTTTC.

This clonotype was counted a few times. The chain carries TRBV12-3 or TRBV12-4 and TRBJ1-2; a weak D match, TRBD1 (6 bases). CDR3 length: 15 amino acids. The germline V and J ends were trimmed by 3 bases and 5 bases, with 16 bases remaining between them. This CDR3 reads CASSLYRVNVYGYTF. The CDR3, as DNA: TGTGCCAGCAGTTTGTACAGGGTGAATGTATATGGCTACACCTTC.

The gene calls are TRBV27 and TRBJ2-1; 9 bases align to TRBD2. The CDR3 has 13 amino acids. CDR1 MNHEY and CDR2 SMNVEV come from the germline V gene (reference sequence). The trim removed 7 bases at V and 8 bases at J, leaving 6 bases unmatched. The CDR3 loop reads CASTLRGGHEQFF. The CDR3 DNA follows: TGTGCCAGCACCCTGCGGGGGGGGCATGAGCAGTTCTTC.

The V call is TRBV4-3, the J call TRBJ1-2, with D perhaps matching TRBD1 (6 bases). V was pared by 0 bases and J by 8 bases, with 13 bases between. There are 14 residues in the CDR3. The V gene's germline CDR1 is LGHNA and CDR2 YSLEER. CDR3 DNA sequence: TGCGCCAGCAGCCAAGAACCGCAGGGGCACGGCTACACCTTC. As protein: CASSQEPQGHGYTF.

V is TRBV12-3 or TRBV12-4 and J is TRBJ2-2; 9 positions match TRBD1. V shed 5 bases and J 6 bases; nucleotides not matched to a gene: 4. The CDR3 runs to 14 residues. The CDR3: CASSGDREAGELFF. CDR3 sequence (DNA): TGTGCCAGCAGTGGGGACAGGGAGGCCGGGGAGCTGTTTTTT.

This clonotype was found many times. The genes are TRBV7-2 and TRBJ2-7; 7 bases fit TRBD1. The CDR3 loop spans 13 amino acids. Germline CDR1 and CDR2: SGHTA and FQGNSA. V gave up 8 bases and J gave up 4 bases; unmatched junction bases: 8. CDR3 protein: CASRGRGFYEQYF. The CDR3 DNA reads as TGTGCCAGCCGGGGCAGGGGGTTTTACGAGCAGTACTTC.

Here the CDR3 DNA reads TGTGCCAGCTCACCGGGAGGGGGAGGAGAAAAACTGTTTTTT. This codes for CASSPGGGGEKLFF. The chain employs TRBV18 and TRBJ1-4; D possibly corresponds to TRBD1 (6 bases). The V gene lost 3 bases and the J gene lost 8 bases, with 13 bases spanning the gap. Germline V gives CDR1 KGHSH, CDR2 LQKENI. The CDR3 contains 14 residues. The complete variable domain, with remaining parts taken from reference TRBV18 and TRBJ1-4, reads NAGVMQNPRHLVRRRGQEARLRCSPMKGHSHVYWYRQLPEEGLKFMVYLQKENIIDESGMPKERFSAEFPKEGPSILRIQQVVRGDSAAYFCASSPGGGGEKLFFGSGTQLSVL.

This clonotype was recorded a few times. The chain recombines TRBV15 with TRBJ2-1, with TRBD1 matching over 10 bases. This CDR3 contains 16 residues. Unmatched junction bases numbered 8, after V lost 3 bases and J lost 6 bases. CDR1 and CDR2 from the germline V gene are LNHNV and YYDKDF (reference sequence). The CDR3 is CATSSHRDRGPNEQFF. In DNA, the CDR3 is TGTGCCACCAGCAGTCACCGGGACAGGGGTCCCAATGAGCAGTTCTTC.

This clonotype was recorded at least ten times. J is TRBJ1-1 and V is TRBV7-9; D ambiguous. This CDR3 has 10 amino acids. The germline CDR1 and CDR2 sequences are SEHNR and FQNEAQ (reference sequence). V lost 2 bases and J 13 bases, leaving 8 bases between the germline ends. The CDR3 nucleotides read TGTGCCAGCAGCTTAATCGGCGGTTTCTTT. This gives the protein CASSLIGGFF.

V gene TRBV6-2 or TRBV6-3 combines with J gene TRBJ1-2; 7 nucleotides agree with TRBD1. This CDR3 has 16 amino acids. J was trimmed by 3 bases and V by 0 bases; bases with no gene match: 7. The germline CDR1 and CDR2 sequences are MNHEY and SVGEGT. The CDR3 nucleotides are TGTGCCAGCAGTTACTCAGGAGGGGGCGCATACTATGGCTACACCTTC. Translated, it gives CASSYSGGGAYYGYTF.

As to this clonotype: One end of the junction is discordant with germline, which a read error may explain. The V gene is TRBV12-3 or TRBV12-4, the J gene TRBJ1-2; D uncertain. The CDR3 contains 14 residues. CDR3 nucleotide sequence: TGTTCCAGCAGTTTCGGGGAGTTTAACTATGGCTACACCTTC. Translated, it gives CSSSFGEFNYGYTF.

This chain joins TRBV15 and TRBJ2-1, with TRBD2 matching 7 bases. Trimming at V came to 4 bases and at J to 1 base, leaving 7 bases not matched to a gene. The CDR3 sequence is 16 residues long. Germline V CDR1 and CDR2: LNHNV, YYDKDF (reference sequence). CDR3 DNA: TGTGCCACCAGCAAGGGGCGGGGGTCGTCCTACAATGAGCAGTTCTTC. Translation gives CATSKGRGSSYNEQFF.

Many counts were recorded for this clonotype. The rearrangement uses TRBV7-8 and TRBJ2-7; 7 bases line up with TRBD2. CDR3 size: 15 residues. Per germline, CDR1 SGHVS and CDR2 FQNEAQ. The V gene end was trimmed by 1 base and the J gene end by 3 bases; junction bases not matched to a gene: 6. The CDR3 loop is CASSLVQGGSYEQYF. The CDR3 nucleotides read TGTGCCAGCAGCTTAGTGCAGGGCGGGAGCTACGAGCAGTACTTC.

Many counts were recorded for this clonotype. This chain links TRBV6-1 with TRBJ2-1; D unresolved. Germline V CDR1 and CDR2: MNHNS, SASEGT. The germline V and J ends were trimmed by 5 bases and 9 bases, with 17 bases remaining between them. This CDR3 spans 14 amino acids. The DNA of the CDR3 is TGTGCCAGCAGTTGGTCTAGTGGAATCGTTGAGCAGTTCTTC. It translates to CASSWSSGIVEQFF.

This chain joins TRBV12-3 or TRBV12-4 and TRBJ2-7; no clear D. There are 13 residues in the CDR3. Trimming removed 5 bases at V and 5 bases at J, with 13 bases between. The CDR3 loop reads CASSPSFPNEQYF. In DNA, the CDR3 is TGTGCCAGCAGTCCCTCATTCCCTAACGAGCAGTACTTC.

There are many counts of this clonotype. The chain uses TRBV19 and TRBJ1-1; D call uncertain. Deletions cut 9 bases from V and 4 bases from J, with 12 bases between. This CDR3 has 12 residues. Looked up from germline, CDR1 is LNHDA and CDR2 is SQIVND (reference sequence). CDR3 bases: TGTGCCAGCAGCCCGGGAAGCACTGAAGCTTTCTTT. It specifies CASSPGSTEAFF.

The chain employs TRBV6-2 or TRBV6-3 and TRBJ2-3; 8 nucleotides match TRBD1. Germline V CDR1 and CDR2: MNHEY, SVGEGT. With 2 bases clipped from V and 0 bases from J, the junction kept 10 bases outside the gene matches. This CDR3 is built from 18 residues. The CDR3 sequence: CASSYNAWTGTSTDTQYF. DNA for the CDR3: TGTGCCAGCAGTTACAATGCCTGGACAGGGACTAGCACAGATACGCAGTATTTT.